This TCR beta chain was documented in a study of blood T cell repertoires in COVID-19. Across the study: Spain, Italy and the United States supplied samples that represented acute and convalescent COVID-19. T cells, B-cell-depleted T cells, or PBMCs provided the cDNA or gDNA that served as material.

The CDR3 contains 13 residues. V was clipped by 0 bases and J by 7 bases, with 4 bases between them. Germline loops: CDR1 SGHNT, CDR2 YENEEA. Per the original data handling: Scientists estimated how many nucleated cells there were by amplifying reference gene primers. Data came from immunoSEQ multiplex PCR; TCRdb stores just in-frame clones and leaves some out. That table is the source of V, J and clone size, and D and trimming were worked out from the DNA. Counted here are 150,000 to 200,000 clones, roughly 90% occurring once; the ten biggest clones make up about 3.9%. V usage is TRBV11-3 and J usage is TRBJ1-6, with D hard to call. This receptor was taken from a woman aged 60-70 years who had recovered from COVID-19. The source material was peripheral blood. CDR3 region: CASSLDLNSPLHF. The CDR3 nucleotides are TGTGCCAGCAGCTTAGACCTCAATTCACCCCTCCACTTT. The variable domain in full, with the rest retrieved from reference TRBV11-3 and TRBJ1-6, is EAGVVQSPRYKIIEKKQPVAFWCNPISGHNTLYWYLQNLGQGPELLIRYENEEAVDDSQLPKDRFSAERLKGVDSTLKIQPAELGDSAVYLCASSLDLNSPLHFGNGTRLTVT.